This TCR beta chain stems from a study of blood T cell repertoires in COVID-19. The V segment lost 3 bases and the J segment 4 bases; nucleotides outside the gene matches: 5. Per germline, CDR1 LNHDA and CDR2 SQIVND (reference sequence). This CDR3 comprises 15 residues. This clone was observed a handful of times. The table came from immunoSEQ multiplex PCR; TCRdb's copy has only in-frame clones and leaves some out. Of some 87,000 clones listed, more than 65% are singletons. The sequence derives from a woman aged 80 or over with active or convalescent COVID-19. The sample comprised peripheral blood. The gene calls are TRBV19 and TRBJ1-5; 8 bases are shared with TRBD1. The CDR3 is CASSIQGASNQPQHF. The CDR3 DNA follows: TGTGCCAGTAGTATCCAGGGGGCCAGTAATCAGCCCCAGCATTTT.